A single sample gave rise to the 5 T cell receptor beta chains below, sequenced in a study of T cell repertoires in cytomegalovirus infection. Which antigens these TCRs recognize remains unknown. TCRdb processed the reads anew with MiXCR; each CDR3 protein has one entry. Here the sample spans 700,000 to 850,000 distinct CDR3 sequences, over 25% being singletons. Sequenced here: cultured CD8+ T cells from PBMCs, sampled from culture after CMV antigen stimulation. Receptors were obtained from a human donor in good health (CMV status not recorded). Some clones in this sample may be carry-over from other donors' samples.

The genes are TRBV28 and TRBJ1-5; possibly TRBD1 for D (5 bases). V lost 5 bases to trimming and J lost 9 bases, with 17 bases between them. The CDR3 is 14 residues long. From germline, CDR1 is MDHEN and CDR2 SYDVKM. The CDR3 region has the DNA TGTGCCAGCAGTGGCCAGGGTAACCTAGGGCCCCAGCATTTT. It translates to CASSGQGNLGPQHF.

The chain's CDR3 is CASSYFTGSNEKLFF. The CDR3 bases are TGTGCCAGCAGTTACTTTACAGGGTCTAATGAAAAACTGTTTTTT. The V and J genes are TRBV6-5 and TRBJ1-4; possibly TRBD1 for D (6 bases). The CDR3 sequence is 15 residues long. Trimming left V 1 base short and J 3 bases short, with 9 bases between. Germline V gives CDR1 MNHEY, CDR2 SVGAGI.

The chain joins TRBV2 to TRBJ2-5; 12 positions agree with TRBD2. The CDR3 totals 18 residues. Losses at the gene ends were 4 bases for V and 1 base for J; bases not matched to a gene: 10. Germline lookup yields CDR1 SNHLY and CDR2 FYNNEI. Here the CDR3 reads CASSGDAASGGAQETQYF. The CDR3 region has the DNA TGTGCCAGCAGTGGAGACGCCGCTAGCGGGGGGGCCCAAGAGACCCAGTACTTC.

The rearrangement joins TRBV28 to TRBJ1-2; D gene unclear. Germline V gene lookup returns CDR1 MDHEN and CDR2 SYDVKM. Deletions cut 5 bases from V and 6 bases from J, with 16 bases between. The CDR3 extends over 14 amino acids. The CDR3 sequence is CASSGPMDPDGYTF. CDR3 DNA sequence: TGTGCCAGCAGTGGTCCAATGGATCCTGATGGCTACACCTTC.

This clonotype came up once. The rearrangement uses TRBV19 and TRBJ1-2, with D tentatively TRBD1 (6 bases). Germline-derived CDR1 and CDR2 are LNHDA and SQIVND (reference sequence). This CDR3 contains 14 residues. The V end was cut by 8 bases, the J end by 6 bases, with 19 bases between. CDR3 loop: CASGKTGGRDGYTF. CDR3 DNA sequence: TGTGCCAGTGGAAAAACGGGGGGCCGGGATGGCTACACCTTC.